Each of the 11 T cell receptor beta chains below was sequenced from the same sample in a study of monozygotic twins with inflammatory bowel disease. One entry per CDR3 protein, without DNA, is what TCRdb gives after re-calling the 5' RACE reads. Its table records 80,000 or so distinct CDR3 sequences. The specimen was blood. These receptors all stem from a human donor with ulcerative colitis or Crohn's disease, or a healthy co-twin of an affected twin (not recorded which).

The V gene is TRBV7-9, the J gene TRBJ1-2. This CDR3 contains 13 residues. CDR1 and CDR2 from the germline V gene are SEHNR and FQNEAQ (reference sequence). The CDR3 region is CASSLSPIYGYTF.

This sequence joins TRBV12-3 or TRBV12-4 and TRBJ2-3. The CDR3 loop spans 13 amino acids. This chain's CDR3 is CASRVDSTDTQYF.

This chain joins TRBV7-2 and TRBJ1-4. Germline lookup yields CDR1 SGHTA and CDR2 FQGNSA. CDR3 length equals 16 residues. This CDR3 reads CASSSTGPRINEKLFF.

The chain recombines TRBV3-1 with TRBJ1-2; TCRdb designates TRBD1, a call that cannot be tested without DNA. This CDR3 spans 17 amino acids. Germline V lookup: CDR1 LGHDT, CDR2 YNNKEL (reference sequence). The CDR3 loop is CASSSRTATPGRYGYTF.

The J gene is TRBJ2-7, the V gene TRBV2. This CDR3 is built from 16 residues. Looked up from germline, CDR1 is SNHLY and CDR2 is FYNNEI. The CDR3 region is CASSEYNMGSSYEQYF.

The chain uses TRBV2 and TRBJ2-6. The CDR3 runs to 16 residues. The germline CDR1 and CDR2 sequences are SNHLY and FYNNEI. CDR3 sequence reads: CASSERLTSGANVLTF.

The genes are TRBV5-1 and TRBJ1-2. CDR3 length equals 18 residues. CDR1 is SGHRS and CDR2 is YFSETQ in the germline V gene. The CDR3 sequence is CASSWLPGLGTVTYGYTF.

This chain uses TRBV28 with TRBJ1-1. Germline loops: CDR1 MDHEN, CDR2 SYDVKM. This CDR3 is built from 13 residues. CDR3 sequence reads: CASTNPWNTEAFF.

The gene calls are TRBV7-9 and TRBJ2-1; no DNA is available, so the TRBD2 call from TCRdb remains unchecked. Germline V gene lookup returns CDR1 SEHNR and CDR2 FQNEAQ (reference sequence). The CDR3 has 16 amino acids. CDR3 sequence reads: CASSLRVAAKEGEQFF.

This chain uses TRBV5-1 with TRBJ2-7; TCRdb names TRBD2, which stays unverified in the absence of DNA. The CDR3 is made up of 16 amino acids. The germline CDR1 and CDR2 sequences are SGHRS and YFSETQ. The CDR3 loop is CASSSGRGLASHEQYF. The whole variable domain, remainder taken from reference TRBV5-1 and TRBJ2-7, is KAGVTQTPRYLIKTRGQQVTLSCSPISGHRSVSWYQQTPGQGLQFLFEYFSETQRNKGNFPGRFSGRQFSNSRSEMNVSTLELGDSALYLCASSSGRGLASHEQYFGPGTRLTVT.

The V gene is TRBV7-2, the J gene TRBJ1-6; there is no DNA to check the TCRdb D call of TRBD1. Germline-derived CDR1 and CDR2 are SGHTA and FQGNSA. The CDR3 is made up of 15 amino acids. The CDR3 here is CASSLAGQGASPLHF.